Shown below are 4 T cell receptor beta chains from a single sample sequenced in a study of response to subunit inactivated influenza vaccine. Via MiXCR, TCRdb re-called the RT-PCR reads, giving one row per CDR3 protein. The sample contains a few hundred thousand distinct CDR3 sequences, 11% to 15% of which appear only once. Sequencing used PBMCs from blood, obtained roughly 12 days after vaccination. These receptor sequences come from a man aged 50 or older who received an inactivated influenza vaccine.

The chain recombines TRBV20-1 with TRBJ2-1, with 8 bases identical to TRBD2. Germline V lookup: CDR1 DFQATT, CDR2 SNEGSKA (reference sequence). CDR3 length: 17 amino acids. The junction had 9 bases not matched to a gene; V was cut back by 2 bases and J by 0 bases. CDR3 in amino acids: CSARQLLAGSSYNEQFF. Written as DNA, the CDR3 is TGCAGTGCTAGACAACTCTTAGCGGGGAGCTCCTACAATGAGCAGTTCTTC.

The CDR3 protein is CASSFGQGSGEQYF. The CDR3, as DNA: TGTGCCAGCAGCTTCGGACAGGGATCGGGCGAGCAGTACTTC. The chain has TRBV5-5 and TRBJ2-7, with 8 bases identical to TRBD1. Germline V CDR1 and CDR2: SGHKS, YYEKEE (reference sequence). With 2 bases clipped from V and 6 bases from J, the junction kept 7 bases outside the gene matches. This CDR3 has 14 amino acids.

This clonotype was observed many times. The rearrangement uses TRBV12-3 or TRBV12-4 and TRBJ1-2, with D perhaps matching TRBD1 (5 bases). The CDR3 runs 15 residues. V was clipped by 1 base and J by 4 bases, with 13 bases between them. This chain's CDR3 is CASSLGSGTPYGYTF. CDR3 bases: TGTGCCAGCAGTTTAGGCTCCGGGACTCCCTATGGCTACACCTTC.

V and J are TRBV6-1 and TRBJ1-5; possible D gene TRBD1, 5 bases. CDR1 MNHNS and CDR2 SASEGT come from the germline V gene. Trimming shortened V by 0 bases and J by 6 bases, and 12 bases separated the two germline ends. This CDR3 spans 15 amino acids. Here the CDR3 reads CASSEAGPWGQPQHF. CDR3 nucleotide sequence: TGTGCCAGCAGTGAAGCGGGGCCGTGGGGTCAGCCCCAGCATTTT.